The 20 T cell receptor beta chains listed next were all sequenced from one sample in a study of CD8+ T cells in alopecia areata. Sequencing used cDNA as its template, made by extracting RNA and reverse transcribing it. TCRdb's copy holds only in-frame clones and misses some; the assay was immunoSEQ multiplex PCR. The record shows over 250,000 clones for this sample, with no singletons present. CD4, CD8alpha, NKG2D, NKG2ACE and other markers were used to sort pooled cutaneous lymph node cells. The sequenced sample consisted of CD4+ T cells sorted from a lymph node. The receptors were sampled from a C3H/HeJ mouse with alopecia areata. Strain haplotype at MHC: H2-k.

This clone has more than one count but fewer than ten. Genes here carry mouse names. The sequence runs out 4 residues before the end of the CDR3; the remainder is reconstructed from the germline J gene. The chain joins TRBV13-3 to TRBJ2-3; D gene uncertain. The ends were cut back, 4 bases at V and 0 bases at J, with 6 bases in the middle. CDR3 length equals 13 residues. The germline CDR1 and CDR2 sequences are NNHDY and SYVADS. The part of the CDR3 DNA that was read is TGTGCCAGCAGTACTACTAGTGCAGAA. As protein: CASSTTSAE. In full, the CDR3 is CASSTTSAETLYF.

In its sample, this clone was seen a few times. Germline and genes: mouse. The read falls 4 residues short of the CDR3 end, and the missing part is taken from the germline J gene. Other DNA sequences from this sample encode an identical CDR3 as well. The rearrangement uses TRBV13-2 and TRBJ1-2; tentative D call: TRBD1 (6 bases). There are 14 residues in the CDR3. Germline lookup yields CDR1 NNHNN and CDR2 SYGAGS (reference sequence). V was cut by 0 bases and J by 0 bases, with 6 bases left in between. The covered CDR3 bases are TGTGCCAGCGGTGATGGGGGGCCAAACTCC. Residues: CASGDGGPNS. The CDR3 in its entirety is CASGDGGPNSDYTF.

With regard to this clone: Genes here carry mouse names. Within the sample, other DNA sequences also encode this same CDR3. CDR3 loop: CAWSLQGDTGQLYF. The part of the CDR3 DNA that was read is TGTGCCTGGAGTCTACAGGGGGACACCGGG. V gene TRBV31 combines with J gene TRBJ2-2; the match to TRBD1 covers 8 bases. The CDR3 end lies 4 residues beyond the end of the read and is filled in from the germline J gene. The ends lost 0 bases at V and 3 bases at J; junction bases unmatched: 0. Looked up from germline, CDR1 is GKSSPN and CDR2 is SITVG. This CDR3 contains 14 residues.

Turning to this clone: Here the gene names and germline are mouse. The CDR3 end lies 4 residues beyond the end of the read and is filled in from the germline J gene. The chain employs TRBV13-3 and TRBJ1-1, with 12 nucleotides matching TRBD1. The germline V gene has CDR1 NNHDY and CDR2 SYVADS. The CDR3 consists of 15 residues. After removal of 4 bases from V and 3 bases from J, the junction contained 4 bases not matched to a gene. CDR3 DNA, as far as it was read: TGTGCCAGCAGTCCGGGACAGGGGGCGGACACA. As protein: CASSPGQGADT. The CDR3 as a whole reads CASSPGQGADTEVFF.

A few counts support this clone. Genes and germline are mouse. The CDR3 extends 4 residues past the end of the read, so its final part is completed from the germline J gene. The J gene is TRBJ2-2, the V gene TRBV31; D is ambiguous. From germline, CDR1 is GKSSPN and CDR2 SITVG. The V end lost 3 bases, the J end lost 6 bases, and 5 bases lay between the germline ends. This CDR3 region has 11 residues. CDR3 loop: CAWRPAGQLYF. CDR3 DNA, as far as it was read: TGTGCCTGGAGACCAGCCGGG.

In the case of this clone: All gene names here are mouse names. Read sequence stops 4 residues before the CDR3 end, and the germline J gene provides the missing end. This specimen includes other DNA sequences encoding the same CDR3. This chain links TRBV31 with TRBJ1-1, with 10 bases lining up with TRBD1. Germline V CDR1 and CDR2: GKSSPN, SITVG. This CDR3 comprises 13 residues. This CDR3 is CAWSPGQGAEVFF. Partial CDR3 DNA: TGTGCCTGGAGCCCAGGACAGGGGGCA.

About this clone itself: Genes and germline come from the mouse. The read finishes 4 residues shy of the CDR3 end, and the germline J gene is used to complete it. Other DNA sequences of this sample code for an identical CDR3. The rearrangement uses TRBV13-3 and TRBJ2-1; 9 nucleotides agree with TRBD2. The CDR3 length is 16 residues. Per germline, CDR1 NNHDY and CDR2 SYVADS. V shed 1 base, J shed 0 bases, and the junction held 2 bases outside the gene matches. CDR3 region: CASSDRWGGNYAEQFF. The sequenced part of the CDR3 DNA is TGTGCCAGCAGTGATCGCTGGGGGGGTAACTATGCT.

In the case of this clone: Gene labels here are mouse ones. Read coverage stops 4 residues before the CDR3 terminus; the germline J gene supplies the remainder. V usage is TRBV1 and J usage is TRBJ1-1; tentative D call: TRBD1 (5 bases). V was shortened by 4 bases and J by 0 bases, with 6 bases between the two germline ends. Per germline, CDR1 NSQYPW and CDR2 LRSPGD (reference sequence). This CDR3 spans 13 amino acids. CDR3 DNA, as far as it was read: TGCACCTGCAGTGTGGGGGCAAACACA. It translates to CTCSVGANT. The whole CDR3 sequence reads CTCSVGANTEVFF.

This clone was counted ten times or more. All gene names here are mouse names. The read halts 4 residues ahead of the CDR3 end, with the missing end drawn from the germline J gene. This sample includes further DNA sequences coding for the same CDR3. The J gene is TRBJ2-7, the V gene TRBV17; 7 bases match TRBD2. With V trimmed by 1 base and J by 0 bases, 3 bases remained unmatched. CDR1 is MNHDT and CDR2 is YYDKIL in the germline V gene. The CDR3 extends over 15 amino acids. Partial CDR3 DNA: TGTGCTAGCAGTAGAGGTACTGGGGTCTCCTAT. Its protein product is CASSRGTGVSY. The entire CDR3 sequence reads CASSRGTGVSYEQYF.

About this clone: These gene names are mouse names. The CDR3 DNA, read in part, is TGTGCCAGCGGTGAGGGGGACCAAGAC. Its translation: CASGEGDQD. The full CDR3 protein reads CASGEGDQDTQYF. The chain is built from TRBV13-2 and TRBJ2-5; D may be TRBD1 or TRBD2 (5 bases each). With the read ending 4 residues before the CDR3 end, the germline J gene is used to fill in that end. The germline V and J ends were trimmed by 2 bases and 1 base, with 5 bases remaining between them. This CDR3 has 13 amino acids. The V gene's germline CDR1 is NNHNN and CDR2 SYGAGS (reference sequence).

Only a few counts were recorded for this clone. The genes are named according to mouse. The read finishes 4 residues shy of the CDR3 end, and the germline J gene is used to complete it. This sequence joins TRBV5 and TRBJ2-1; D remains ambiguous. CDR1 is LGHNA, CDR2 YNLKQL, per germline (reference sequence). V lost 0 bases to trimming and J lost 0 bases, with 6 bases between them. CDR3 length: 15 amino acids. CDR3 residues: CASSQDSDNYAEQFF. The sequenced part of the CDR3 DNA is TGTGCCAGCAGCCAAGATTCAGATAACTATGCT.

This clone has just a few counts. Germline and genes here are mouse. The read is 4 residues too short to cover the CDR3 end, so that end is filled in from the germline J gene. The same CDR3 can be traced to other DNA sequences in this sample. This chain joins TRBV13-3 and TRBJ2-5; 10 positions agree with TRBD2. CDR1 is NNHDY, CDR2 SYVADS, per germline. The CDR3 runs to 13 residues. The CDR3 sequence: CASRTGGQDTQYF. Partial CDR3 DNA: TGTGCCAGCAGGACTGGGGGGCAGGAC. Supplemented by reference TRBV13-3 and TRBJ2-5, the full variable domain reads EAAVTQSPRSKVAVTGGKVTLSCHQTNNHDYMYWYRQDTGHGLRLIHYSYVADSTEKGDIPDGYKASRPSQENFSLILELASLSQTAVYFCASRTGGQDTQYFGPGTRLLVL.

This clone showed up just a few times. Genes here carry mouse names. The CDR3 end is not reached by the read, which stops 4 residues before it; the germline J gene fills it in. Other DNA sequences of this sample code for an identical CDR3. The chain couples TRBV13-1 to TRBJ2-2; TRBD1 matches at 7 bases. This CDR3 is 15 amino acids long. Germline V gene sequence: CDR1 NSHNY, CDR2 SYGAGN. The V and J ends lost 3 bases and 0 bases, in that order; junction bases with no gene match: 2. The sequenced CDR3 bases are TGTGCCAGCAGTGCAACAGGGGCAAACACCGGG. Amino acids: CASSATGANTG. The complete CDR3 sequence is CASSATGANTGQLYF.

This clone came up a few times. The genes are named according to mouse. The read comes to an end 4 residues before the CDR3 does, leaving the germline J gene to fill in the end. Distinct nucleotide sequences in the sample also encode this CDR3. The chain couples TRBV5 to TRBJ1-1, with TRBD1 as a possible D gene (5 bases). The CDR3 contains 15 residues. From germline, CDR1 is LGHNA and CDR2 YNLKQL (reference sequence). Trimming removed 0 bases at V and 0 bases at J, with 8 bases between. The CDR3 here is CASSQEGVANTEVFF. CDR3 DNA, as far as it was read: TGTGCCAGCAGCCAAGAGGGGGTTGCAAACACA.

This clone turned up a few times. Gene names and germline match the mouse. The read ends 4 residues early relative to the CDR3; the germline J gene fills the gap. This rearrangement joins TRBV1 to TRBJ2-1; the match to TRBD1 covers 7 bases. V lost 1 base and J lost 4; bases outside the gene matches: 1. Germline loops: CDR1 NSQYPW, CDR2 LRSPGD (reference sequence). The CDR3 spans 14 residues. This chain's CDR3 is CTCSAAGQYAEQFF. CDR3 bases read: TGCACCTGCAGTGCAGCGGGACAGTATGCT.

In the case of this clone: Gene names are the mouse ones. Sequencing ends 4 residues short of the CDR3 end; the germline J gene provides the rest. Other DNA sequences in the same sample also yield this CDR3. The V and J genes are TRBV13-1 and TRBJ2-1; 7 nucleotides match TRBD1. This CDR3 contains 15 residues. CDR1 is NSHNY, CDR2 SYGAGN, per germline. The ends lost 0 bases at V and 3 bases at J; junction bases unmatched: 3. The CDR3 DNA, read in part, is TGTGCCAGCAGTGATGCCCCAGGGGGCTATGCT. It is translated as CASSDAPGGYA. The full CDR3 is CASSDAPGGYAEQFF.

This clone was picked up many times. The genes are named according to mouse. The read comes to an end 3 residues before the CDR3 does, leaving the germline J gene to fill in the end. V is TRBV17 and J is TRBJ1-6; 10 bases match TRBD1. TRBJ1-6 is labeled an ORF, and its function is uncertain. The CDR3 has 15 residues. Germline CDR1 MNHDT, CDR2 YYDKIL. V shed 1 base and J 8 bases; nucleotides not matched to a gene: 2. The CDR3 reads CASSRGTGGHSPLYF. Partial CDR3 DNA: TGTGCTAGCAGTAGAGGGACAGGGGGTCATTCGCCC.

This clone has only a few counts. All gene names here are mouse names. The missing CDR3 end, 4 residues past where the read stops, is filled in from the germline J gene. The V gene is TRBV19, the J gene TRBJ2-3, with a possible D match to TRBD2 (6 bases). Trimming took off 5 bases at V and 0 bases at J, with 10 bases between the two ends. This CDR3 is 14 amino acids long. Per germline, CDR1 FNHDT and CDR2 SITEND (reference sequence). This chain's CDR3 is CASRVLGSAETLYF. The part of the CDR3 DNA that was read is TGTGCCAGCAGGGTACTGGGTAGTGCAGAA.

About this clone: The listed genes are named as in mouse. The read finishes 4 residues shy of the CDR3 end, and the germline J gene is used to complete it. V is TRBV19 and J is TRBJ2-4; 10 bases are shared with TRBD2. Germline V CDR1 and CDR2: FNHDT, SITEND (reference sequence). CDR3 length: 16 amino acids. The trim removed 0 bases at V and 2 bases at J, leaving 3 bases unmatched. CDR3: CASSIAWGGFQNTLYF. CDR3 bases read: TGTGCCAGCAGTATAGCCTGGGGGGGCTTTCAAAAC. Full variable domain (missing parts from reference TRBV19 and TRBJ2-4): GGIITQTPKFLIGQEGQKLTLKCQQNFNHDTMYWYRQDSGKGLRLIYYSITENDLQKGDLSEGYDASREKKSSFSLTVTSAQKNEMAVFLCASSIAWGGFQNTLYFGAGTRLSVL.

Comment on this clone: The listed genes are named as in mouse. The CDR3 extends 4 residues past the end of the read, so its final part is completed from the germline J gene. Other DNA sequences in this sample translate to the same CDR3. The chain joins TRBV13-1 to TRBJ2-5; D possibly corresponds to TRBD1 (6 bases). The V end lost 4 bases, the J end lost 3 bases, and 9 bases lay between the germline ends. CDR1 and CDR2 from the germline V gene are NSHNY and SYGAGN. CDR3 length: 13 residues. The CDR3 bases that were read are TGTGCCAGCAGTCGGGACAAACAAGAC. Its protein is CASSRDKQD. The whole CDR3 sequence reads CASSRDKQDTQYF.